This is a list of T cell receptor beta chains from one sample in a study of identifying expanded T cells in peripheral blood. Profiling relied on immunoSEQ multiplex PCR, and the TCRdb table lists in-frame clones only, not all of them. The data show over 85,000 clones, approximately 85% seen once. Specimen: blood. These receptors were collected from a person aged 18 to 75 in good health. Both conserved end residues are part of each CDR3. The D gene is left open where the match is weak. Only some rows state a clone size, as once, few, many or a class for expanded clones.

clone size,V gene,D gene,J gene,CDR3 protein,CDR3 DNA
-,TRBV28,-,TRBJ1-2,CASNGGNYGYTF,TGTGCCAGCAACGGGGGCAACTATGGCTACACCTTC
-,TRBV27,-,TRBJ2-5,CASSSPGSWETQYF,TGTGCCAGCAGTTCCCCCGGGTCCTGGGAGACCCAGTACTTC
-,TRBV15,-,TRBJ1-1,CATSRDRFRVNTEAFF,TGTGCCACCAGCAGAGACCGGTTCCGCGTGAACACTGAAGCTTTCTTT
-,TRBV19,TRBD1,TRBJ1-2,CASRTDRDSGGYTF,TGTGCCAGTAGAACCGACCGGGACAGTGGTGGCTACACCTTC
-,TRBV4-1,-,TRBJ1-2,CASSQDLGYTF,TGCGCCAGCAGCCAAGACCTCGGCTACACCTTC
-,TRBV5-4,-,TRBJ2-7,CASSLDAPGQPTSYEQYF,TGTGCCAGCAGCTTGGACGCGCCGGGACAACCAACCTCCTACGAGCAGTACTTC
-,TRBV19,-,TRBJ1-2,CASSLGGYYGYTF,TGTGCCAGTAGTCTCGGGGGCTACTATGGCTACACCTTC
once,TRBV4-3,-,TRBJ2-5,CASSQVGGTQYF,TGCGCCAGCAGCCAAGTCGGGGGGACCCAGTACTTC
-,TRBV14,-,TRBJ2-3,CASSHRLGGGRGTQYF,TGTGCCAGCAGCCATCGCCTAGGGGGGGGGAGAGGTACGCAGTATTTT
-,TRBV23-1,TRBD1,TRBJ2-3,CASSQRTWGQKFNTQYF,TGCGCCAGCAGTCAACGAACATGGGGACAGAAGTTCAATACGCAGTATTTT
once,TRBV2,-,TRBJ1-6,CASKEGTNYNSPLHF,TGTGCCAGCAAAGAGGGGACAAACTATAATTCACCCCTCCACTTT
-,TRBV18,-,TRBJ2-1,CASSLSTVYNEQFF,TGTGCCAGCTCGCTCTCGACGGTTTACAATGAGCAGTTCTTC
-,TRBV10-1,-,TRBJ2-7,CASSERRTVGYYEQYF,TGCGCCAGCAGTGAGCGTAGGACAGTCGGATACTACGAGCAGTACTTC
-,TRBV18,TRBD2,TRBJ2-7,CASSPPTLLAGGDEQYF,TGTGCCAGCTCACCCCCCACCCTACTAGCGGGGGGAGACGAGCAGTACTTC
-,TRBV6-1,-,TRBJ1-5,CASAPSNQPQHF,TGTGCCAGCGCCCCTAGCAATCAGCCCCAGCATTTT
-,TRBV19,-,TRBJ1-5,CASSLTTGYSNQPQHF,TGTGCCAGTAGTCTTACGACAGGATATAGCAATCAGCCCCAGCATTTT
-,TRBV7-8,-,TRBJ2-3,CASSFSTDTQYF,TGTGCCAGCAGCTTCAGCACAGATACGCAGTATTTT
few,TRBV5-4,-,TRBJ2-2,CASSQGRNTGELFF,TGTGCCAGCAGCCAAGGACGGAACACCGGGGAGCTGTTTTTT
-,TRBV10-2,TRBD1,TRBJ1-6,CATGQGVGSPLHF,TGCGCCACCGGACAGGGGGTAGGGTCACCCCTCCACTTT
-,TRBV18,-,TRBJ2-5,CASSPSAPLYGGQETQYF,TGTGCCAGCTCACCTAGTGCCCCACTATACGGTGGGCAAGAGACCCAGTACTTC
-,TRBV7-7,-,TRBJ2-2,CASQGLNTGELFF,TGTGCCAGCCAGGGATTAAACACCGGGGAGCTGTTTTTT
-,TRBV19,TRBD1,TRBJ1-5,CASSPWDSGNQPQHF,TGTGCCAGTAGTCCCTGGGACAGCGGCAATCAGCCCCAGCATTTT
-,TRBV6-6,TRBD1,TRBJ2-7,CASEGAPYEQYF,TGTGCCAGCGAGGGGGCCCCTTACGAGCAGTACTTC
-,TRBV11-3,-,TRBJ2-7,CASSPFVTGEQYF,TGTGCCAGCAGCCCTTTCGTAACTGGCGAGCAGTACTTC
-,TRBV5-1,TRBD1,TRBJ2-7,CASSRDRGPHEQYF,TGCGCCAGCAGCCGGGACAGGGGTCCCCACGAGCAGTACTTC
-,TRBV27,-,TRBJ1-6,CASSGVGHGEPLHF,TGTGCCAGCAGCGGAGTTGGTCACGGTGAACCCCTCCACTTT
-,TRBV18,TRBD1,TRBJ2-1,CASSPRDRNNEQFF,TGTGCCAGCTCTCCAAGGGACAGGAACAATGAGCAGTTCTTC
-,TRBV7-6,TRBD1,TRBJ2-2,CASSFSGTGEGGELFF,TGTGCCAGCAGCTTCTCCGGGACAGGTGAGGGCGGGGAGCTGTTTTTT
-,TRBV9,-,TRBJ1-4,CASSARGSFNEKLFF,TGTGCCAGCAGCGCCCGAGGGAGTTTTAATGAAAAACTGTTTTTT
few,TRBV18,-,TRBJ2-1,CASSPFPPQRSANEQFF,TGTGCCAGCTCCCCCTTCCCTCCACAAAGGTCAGCCAATGAGCAGTTCTTC
once,TRBV2,-,TRBJ1-4,CASSEHGSAWGANEKLFF,TGTGCCAGCAGTGAACACGGGTCCGCGTGGGGAGCTAATGAAAAACTGTTTTTT
-,TRBV18,-,TRBJ2-5,CASSQGQAGQTQYF,TGTGCCAGCTCCCAAGGACAGGCGGGACAGACCCAGTACTTC
-,TRBV6-6,-,TRBJ2-3,CASGPRGITDTQYF,TGTGCCAGCGGCCCCCGGGGAATCACAGATACGCAGTATTTT
few,TRBV29-1,-,TRBJ2-1,CSVGDLNEQFF,TGCAGCGTTGGCGATTTGAATGAGCAGTTCTTC
-,TRBV19,-,TRBJ2-5,CASTRGTGNQETQYF,TGTGCCAGTACCCGGGGAACAGGGAACCAAGAGACCCAGTACTTC
-,TRBV7-2,TRBD2,TRBJ2-3,CASSLEASGGAASDTQYF,TGTGCCAGCAGCTTAGAGGCTAGCGGGGGGGCTGCGTCAGATACGCAGTATTTT
-,TRBV27,TRBD1,TRBJ1-6,CASRAGTGDSPLHF,TGTGCCAGCAGAGCCGGGACAGGGGATTCACCCCTCCACTTT
-,TRBV5-4,-,TRBJ2-5,CASSVEETQYF,TGTGCCAGCAGCGTCGAGGAGACCCAGTACTTC
-,TRBV18,-,TRBJ1-1,CASSGGMNTEAFF,TGTGCCAGCTCGGGGGGAATGAACACTGAAGCTTTCTTT
once,TRBV7-9,TRBD2,TRBJ2-3,CASSYSGASTDTQYF,TGTGCCAGCAGCTATAGCGGGGCTTCCACAGATACGCAGTATTTT
-,TRBV7-7,-,TRBJ1-1,CASSFQQGMNTEAFF,TGTGCCAGCAGCTTTCAACAGGGCATGAACACTGAAGCTTTCTTT
-,TRBV30,-,TRBJ1-2,CAWSVGGRSATF,TGTGCCTGGAGTGTGGGTGGGAGGTCGGCCACCTTC
-,TRBV29-1,TRBD1,TRBJ1-1,CSVWEGQGAFWNTEAFF,TGCAGCGTTTGGGAAGGGCAGGGGGCTTTTTGGAACACTGAAGCTTTCTTT
-,TRBV6-5,-,TRBJ2-3,CASSYSSGTDTQYF,TGTGCCAGCAGTTACTCATCAGGAACAGATACGCAGTATTTT
-,TRBV11-2,-,TRBJ2-7,CASSLRLGVTLYEQYF,TGTGCCAGCAGCTTAAGGCTGGGGGTTACCCTCTACGAGCAGTACTTC
few,TRBV27,-,TRBJ1-5,CASSPTVPRVQPQHF,TGTGCCAGCAGTCCAACCGTCCCCAGGGTTCAGCCCCAGCATTTT
once,TRBV30,-,TRBJ2-2,CAWSGPRGDGELFF,TGTGCCTGGAGTGGTCCACGAGGTGACGGGGAGCTGTTTTTT
-,TRBV27,-,TRBJ1-6,CASSPDTDNSPLHF,TGTGCCAGCAGTCCCGACACCGATAATTCACCCCTCCACTTT
-,TRBV5-4,-,TRBJ2-2,CASSPGRGAVGGELFF,TGTGCCAGCAGCCCCGGCCGAGGGGCGGTCGGCGGGGAGCTGTTTTTT
-,TRBV19,-,TRBJ1-4,CASSDQPGSNEKLFF,TGTGCCAGTAGTGATCAACCGGGATCAAATGAAAAACTGTTTTTT
-,TRBV7-2,-,TRBJ1-2,CASSLDGRTGMIF,TGTGCCAGCAGCTTAGACGGACGGACCGGTATGATCTTC
few,TRBV21-1,-,TRBJ1-2,CASREFHGYTF,TGTGCCAGCAGAGAGTTTCATGGCTACACCTTC
once,TRBV20-1,-,TRBJ1-1,CSASGFEAFF,TGCAGTGCTAGTGGGTTCGAAGCTTTCTTT
-,TRBV14,-,TRBJ2-1,CASSQAAGRYNEQFF,TGTGCCAGTAGCCAAGCGGCAGGGAGGTACAATGAGCAGTTCTTC